These T cell receptor beta chains were read from a single sample in a study of glioma-infiltrating T cells after dendritic cell vaccination. Clones were read by immunoSEQ multiplex PCR, and TCRdb kept only the in-frame ones, dropping some. The data show 90,000 to 95,000 clones, approximately 80% seen once. The starting material was blood, obtained after dendritic cell vaccination. These receptors all stem from a human donor with glioblastoma. Each CDR3 is given with its conserved first and last residue. Fields, in order: J gene, clone size, D gene, V gene, CDR3 DNA, CDR3 protein. A D gene is named only where the DNA matches it firmly. Size is omitted from some rows. Given values are once, few, many or a class for expanded clones.

j_gene: TRBJ1-4; abundance: .; d_gene: TRBD1; v_gene: TRBV9; CDR3nt: TGTGCCAGCAGCGTGGGGGGACAGGGAAATGAAAAACTGTTTTTT; CDR3aa: CASSVGGQGNEKLFF
j_gene: TRBJ2-2; abundance: .; d_gene: .; v_gene: TRBV6-6; CDR3nt: TGTGCCAGCAGGGGGCTTTCTGGAGTCGGGGAGCTGTTTTTT; CDR3aa: CASRGLSGVGELFF
j_gene: TRBJ2-1; abundance: once; d_gene: .; v_gene: TRBV30; CDR3nt: TGTGCCTGGGGAGGAAGTACCTACAATGAGCAGTTCTTC; CDR3aa: CAWGGSTYNEQFF
j_gene: TRBJ2-5; abundance: .; d_gene: TRBD2; v_gene: TRBV29-1; CDR3nt: TGCAGCGTTAGGGAGAGGACTAGCGGGAGGACGGGAGAGACCCAGTACTTC; CDR3aa: CSVRERTSGRTGETQYF
j_gene: TRBJ2-1; abundance: .; d_gene: TRBD2; v_gene: TRBV2; CDR3nt: TGTGCCAGCAGCAGGACTAGCGGGACCCTGGGGGAGCAGTTCTTC; CDR3aa: CASSRTSGTLGEQFF
j_gene: TRBJ1-1; abundance: few; d_gene: .; v_gene: TRBV5-4; CDR3nt: TGTGCCAGCAGCACCCCGTGGGGGGGGGCAAAGGAAACTGAAGCTTTCTTT; CDR3aa: CASSTPWGGAKETEAFF
j_gene: TRBJ1-5; abundance: .; d_gene: .; v_gene: TRBV19; CDR3nt: TGTGCCAGTAGTGTCAACAGGGATCAGCCCCAGCATTTT; CDR3aa: CASSVNRDQPQHF
j_gene: TRBJ1-4; abundance: .; d_gene: TRBD1; v_gene: TRBV19; CDR3nt: TGTGCCAGTAGTCTCAGGACAGGGGGCGGGTATGAAAAACTGTTTTTT; CDR3aa: CASSLRTGGGYEKLFF
j_gene: TRBJ2-3; abundance: few; d_gene: .; v_gene: TRBV10-1; CDR3nt: TGCGCCAGCAGTGACGCAGGGGGCACAGATACGCAGTATTTT; CDR3aa: CASSDAGGTDTQYF
j_gene: TRBJ1-4; abundance: .; d_gene: .; v_gene: TRBV18; CDR3nt: TGTGCCAGCTCACCTCTTAACGGCGGGGGCGCGTCGAGTAATGAAAAACTGTTTTTT; CDR3aa: CASSPLNGGGASSNEKLFF
j_gene: TRBJ2-3; abundance: .; d_gene: .; v_gene: TRBV5-6; CDR3nt: TGTGCCAGCGACCGGAACGGGGTCGGCGCAGATACGCAGTATTTT; CDR3aa: CASDRNGVGADTQYF
j_gene: TRBJ1-3; abundance: .; d_gene: .; v_gene: TRBV5-6; CDR3nt: TGTGCCAGCAGCTTCGGACTGGCTGGAAACACCATATATTTT; CDR3aa: CASSFGLAGNTIYF
j_gene: TRBJ2-1; abundance: few; d_gene: .; v_gene: TRBV7-9; CDR3nt: TGTGCCAGCAGTTACTTAGTAGCTACACATCGCAATGAGCAGTTCTTC; CDR3aa: CASSYLVATHRNEQFF
j_gene: TRBJ2-7; abundance: .; d_gene: .; v_gene: TRBV6-5; CDR3nt: TGTGCCAGCAGTTTATACAGGGAGCCCTCCTACGAGCAGTACTTC; CDR3aa: CASSLYREPSYEQYF
j_gene: TRBJ2-3; abundance: .; d_gene: TRBD2; v_gene: TRBV10-3; CDR3nt: TGTGCCATCAGACCCCAACTAGCGGGTAGCACAGATACGCAGTATTTT; CDR3aa: CAIRPQLAGSTDTQYF
j_gene: TRBJ2-3; abundance: .; d_gene: .; v_gene: TRBV19; CDR3nt: TGTGCCAGTAACGCGGGGTACGATTGGGCTAGCACAGATACGCAGTATTTT; CDR3aa: CASNAGYDWASTDTQYF
j_gene: TRBJ2-1; abundance: once; d_gene: TRBD2; v_gene: TRBV5-4; CDR3nt: TGTGCCAGCAGCGCGCCCGGGACTAGCGGCCCCAGCTCCTACAATGAGCAGTTCTTC; CDR3aa: CASSAPGTSGPSSYNEQFF
j_gene: TRBJ1-5; abundance: .; d_gene: TRBD1; v_gene: TRBV29-1; CDR3nt: TGCAGCGTAGGACAGGGGGCTTATCAGCCCCAGCATTTT; CDR3aa: CSVGQGAYQPQHF
j_gene: TRBJ1-2; abundance: .; d_gene: .; v_gene: TRBV14; CDR3nt: TGTGCCAGCAGCCACGACAGCTCTAACTATGGCTACACCTTC; CDR3aa: CASSHDSSNYGYTF
j_gene: TRBJ2-2; abundance: .; d_gene: .; v_gene: TRBV28; CDR3nt: TGTGCCAGCAGTTTAGGGGCAGGGTACACCGGGGAGCTGTTTTTT; CDR3aa: CASSLGAGYTGELFF
j_gene: TRBJ1-4; abundance: few; d_gene: TRBD1; v_gene: TRBV2; CDR3nt: TGTGCCAGCAGTACAGGACAGGTTGAAAAACTGTTTTTT; CDR3aa: CASSTGQVEKLFF
j_gene: TRBJ1-2; abundance: .; d_gene: .; v_gene: TRBV27; CDR3nt: TGTGCCAGCAGTTTATCGAGTAGTCCCGGGGGCTACACCTTC; CDR3aa: CASSLSSSPGGYTF
j_gene: TRBJ2-2; abundance: .; d_gene: .; v_gene: TRBV6-5; CDR3nt: TGTGCCAGTACTAGTTTGAACACCGGGGAGCTGTTTTTT; CDR3aa: CASTSLNTGELFF
j_gene: TRBJ2-2; abundance: .; d_gene: .; v_gene: TRBV9; CDR3nt: TGTGCCAGCAACGGACAGTCGAACACCGGGGAGCTGTTTTTT; CDR3aa: CASNGQSNTGELFF
j_gene: TRBJ2-7; abundance: once; d_gene: .; v_gene: TRBV6-1; CDR3nt: TGTGCCAGCACCGAACCCCCCGCCTACCAGCAGTACTTC; CDR3aa: CASTEPPAYQQYF
j_gene: TRBJ1-1; abundance: .; d_gene: .; v_gene: TRBV5-1; CDR3nt: TGCGCCAGCAGCTTGGGGACAGTGAACACTGAAGCTTTCTTT; CDR3aa: CASSLGTVNTEAFF
j_gene: TRBJ1-1; abundance: few; d_gene: TRBD1; v_gene: TRBV6-5; CDR3nt: TGTGCCAGCAGACCCACAGGGGGCACTGAAGCTTTCTTT; CDR3aa: CASRPTGGTEAFF
j_gene: TRBJ2-3; abundance: .; d_gene: TRBD2; v_gene: TRBV27; CDR3nt: TGTGCCAGCGAGGGGTTGTCTAGCGGGAGGGCAGATACGCAGTATTTT; CDR3aa: CASEGLSSGRADTQYF
j_gene: TRBJ2-3; abundance: .; d_gene: TRBD1; v_gene: TRBV27; CDR3nt: TGTGCCAGCAGTTTATGGGGACAGGTGGGAGATACGCAGTATTTT; CDR3aa: CASSLWGQVGDTQYF
j_gene: TRBJ1-6; abundance: once; d_gene: TRBD1; v_gene: TRBV27; CDR3nt: TGTGCCAGCAGTCGGGACAGGGCCTCCTATAATTCACCCCTCCACTTT; CDR3aa: CASSRDRASYNSPLHF
j_gene: TRBJ2-7; abundance: .; d_gene: .; v_gene: TRBV19; CDR3nt: TGTGCCAGTAGTAACCAGGGGCCAACCTACGAGCAGTACTTC; CDR3aa: CASSNQGPTYEQYF
j_gene: TRBJ2-3; abundance: .; d_gene: TRBD1; v_gene: TRBV30; CDR3nt: TGTGCACTGGAGACAGGGGGCACAGATACGCAGTATTTT; CDR3aa: CALETGGTDTQYF
j_gene: TRBJ1-2; abundance: .; d_gene: .; v_gene: TRBV5-1; CDR3nt: TGCGCCAGCAGCTTGGACAGTTGGACTAACTATGGCTACACCTTC; CDR3aa: CASSLDSWTNYGYTF
j_gene: TRBJ2-1; abundance: .; d_gene: .; v_gene: TRBV2; CDR3nt: TGTGCCAGCAGTCGACCTAGGGGTGAGCAGTTCTTC; CDR3aa: CASSRPRGEQFF
j_gene: TRBJ2-1; abundance: .; d_gene: TRBD1; v_gene: TRBV28; CDR3nt: TGTGCCAGCAGTCCCGGACAGGCCTACAATGAGCAGTTCTTC; CDR3aa: CASSPGQAYNEQFF
j_gene: TRBJ1-5; abundance: .; d_gene: .; v_gene: TRBV19; CDR3nt: TGTGCCAGTAGTCGGATGGGGGCGCCCGGGGCTCAGCCCCAGCATTTT; CDR3aa: CASSRMGAPGAQPQHF
j_gene: TRBJ2-1; abundance: .; d_gene: TRBD1; v_gene: TRBV25-1; CDR3nt: TGTGCCAGCAGGGCCCCCCGGCAGGGGGTAAGGGATGAGCAGTTCTTC; CDR3aa: CASRAPRQGVRDEQFF
j_gene: TRBJ1-3; abundance: .; d_gene: .; v_gene: TRBV27; CDR3nt: TGTGCCAGCAGCCAGCAGGGGCTCTTCTCTGGAAACACCATATATTTT; CDR3aa: CASSQQGLFSGNTIYF
j_gene: TRBJ2-3; abundance: .; d_gene: TRBD1; v_gene: TRBV6-1; CDR3nt: TGTGCCAGCAGATCCGGACAGGGCCATACGCAGTATTTT; CDR3aa: CASRSGQGHTQYF
j_gene: TRBJ2-3; abundance: .; d_gene: TRBD2; v_gene: TRBV5-1; CDR3nt: TGCGCCAGCAGCCTTGGGACTAGCGGGGGGCCGAAGGCGCAGTATTTT; CDR3aa: CASSLGTSGGPKAQYF
j_gene: TRBJ1-6; abundance: .; d_gene: TRBD1; v_gene: TRBV7-9; CDR3nt: TGTGCCAGCAGCCCCAAAGGCGGGACAGGGAATTCACCCCTCCACTTT; CDR3aa: CASSPKGGTGNSPLHF
j_gene: TRBJ2-5; abundance: .; d_gene: TRBD2; v_gene: TRBV4-1; CDR3nt: TGCGCCAGCAGCCCCATGCGGGGACTAGCGGGGGAGCCGGGAGAGACCCAGTACTTC; CDR3aa: CASSPMRGLAGEPGETQYF
j_gene: TRBJ2-3; abundance: .; d_gene: TRBD2; v_gene: TRBV5-1; CDR3nt: TGCGCCGTGAGCGGGAGGGCCGGGGCTAGCACAGATACGCAGTATTTT; CDR3aa: CAVSGRAGASTDTQYF
j_gene: TRBJ1-4; abundance: few; d_gene: .; v_gene: TRBV5-4; CDR3nt: TGTGCCAGCAGCTCGGGCGGGACGCATGAAAAACTGTTTTTT; CDR3aa: CASSSGGTHEKLFF
j_gene: TRBJ1-1; abundance: .; d_gene: .; v_gene: TRBV7-9; CDR3nt: TGTGCCAGCAGCTTAACAGGGACAGCTTTCTTT; CDR3aa: CASSLTGTAFF
j_gene: TRBJ2-2; abundance: .; d_gene: TRBD2; v_gene: TRBV2; CDR3nt: TGTGCCGCTACGGGAGGTGGGGAGCTGTTTTTT; CDR3aa: CAATGGGELFF
j_gene: TRBJ2-2; abundance: .; d_gene: .; v_gene: TRBV15; CDR3nt: TGTGCCACCAGCAGAGATGGGGCAGTGGCGAACACCGGGGAGCTGTTTTTT; CDR3aa: CATSRDGAVANTGELFF
j_gene: TRBJ2-7; abundance: few; d_gene: TRBD2; v_gene: TRBV6-1; CDR3nt: TGTGCCAGCAGTCTGGGACTAGCGGGGAACTACGAGCAGTACTTC; CDR3aa: CASSLGLAGNYEQYF
j_gene: TRBJ2-1; abundance: .; d_gene: .; v_gene: TRBV7-2; CDR3nt: TGTGCCAGCAGCCCGGACTTCAGCACGTTCTTC; CDR3aa: CASSPDFSTFF
j_gene: TRBJ1-5; abundance: .; d_gene: TRBD1; v_gene: TRBV6-1; CDR3nt: TGTGCCAGCAGTACCGGGACAGGGGGCGAGCCCCAGCATTTT; CDR3aa: CASSTGTGGEPQHF
j_gene: TRBJ1-1; abundance: .; d_gene: TRBD1; v_gene: TRBV28; CDR3nt: TGTGCCAGCAGTCCGACAGGGGGCGCTCGGACTGAAGCTTTCTTT; CDR3aa: CASSPTGGARTEAFF
j_gene: TRBJ1-4; abundance: .; d_gene: TRBD1; v_gene: TRBV2; CDR3nt: TGTGCCAGCAGTGCAGCGACAGGGGTTAATGAAAAACTGTTTTTT; CDR3aa: CASSAATGVNEKLFF